This T cell receptor beta chain emerged from a study of CD8 T cells in ankylosing spondylitis. Germline-derived CDR1 and CDR2 are SQVTM and ANQGSEA. The V end was cut by 7 bases, the J end by 3 bases, with 12 bases between. There are 12 residues in the CDR3. On this clonotype itself: The antigen remains unidentified.

Study conclusions and caveats: Those disease-linked clones were CD8+; they were also relatively rare in peripheral blood. As reported, disease-linked clones showed significant enrichment in matched ankylosing spondylitis synovial fluid. Roughly eight highly homologous variants made up a TCR beta motif that seemed to typify ankylosing spondylitis blood.

For TCR beta, libraries came from quantitative 5'-RACE with molecular barcodes. TCRdb re-called the 5' RACE reads with MiXCR, one entry per CDR3 protein. The table shows about 340,000 distinct CDR3 sequences, with roughly 14% occurring only once. The chain links TRBV29-1 to TRBJ2-5; D unresolved. This TCR was sampled from a male donor with ankylosing spondylitis or in good health (not recorded which). The sample was blood, either unsorted or a sorted T cell fraction (not recorded which). CDR3 residues: CSALSFEETQYF. CDR3 bases: TGCAGCGCCCTCTCTTTCGAAGAGACCCAGTACTTC.